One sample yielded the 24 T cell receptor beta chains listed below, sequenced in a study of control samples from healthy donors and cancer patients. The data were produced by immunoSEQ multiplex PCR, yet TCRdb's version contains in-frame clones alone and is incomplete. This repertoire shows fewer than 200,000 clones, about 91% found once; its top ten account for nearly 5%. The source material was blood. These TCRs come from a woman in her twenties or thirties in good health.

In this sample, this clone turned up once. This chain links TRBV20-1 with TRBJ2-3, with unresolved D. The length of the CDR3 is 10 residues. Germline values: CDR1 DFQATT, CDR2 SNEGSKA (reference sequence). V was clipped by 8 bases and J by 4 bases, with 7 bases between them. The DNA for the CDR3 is TGCAGTCCGCAGGCAGATACGCAGTATTTT. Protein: CSPQADTQYF.

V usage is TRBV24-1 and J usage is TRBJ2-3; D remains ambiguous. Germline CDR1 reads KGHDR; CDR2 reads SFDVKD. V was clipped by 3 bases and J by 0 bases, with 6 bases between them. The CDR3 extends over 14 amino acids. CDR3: CATSDRSSTDTQYF. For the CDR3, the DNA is TGTGCCACCAGTGATCGGTCTAGCACAGATACGCAGTATTTT.

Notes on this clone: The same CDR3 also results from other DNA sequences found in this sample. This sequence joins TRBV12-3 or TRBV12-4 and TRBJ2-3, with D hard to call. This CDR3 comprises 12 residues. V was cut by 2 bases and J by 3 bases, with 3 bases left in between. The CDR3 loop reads CASSLRTDTQYF. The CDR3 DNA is TGTGCCAGCAGTTTACGGACAGATACGCAGTATTTT.

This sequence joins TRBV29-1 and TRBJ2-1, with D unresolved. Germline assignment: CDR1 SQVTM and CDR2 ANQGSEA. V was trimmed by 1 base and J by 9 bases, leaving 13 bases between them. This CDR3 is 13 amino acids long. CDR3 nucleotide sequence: TGCAGCGTTGAAGGTCTGACTCCCCCTGAGCAGTTCTTC. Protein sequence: CSVEGLTPPEQFF.

Here the CDR3 DNA reads TGTGCCAGTAGTAGGGGGGAACAGGTCTACGAGCAGTACTTC. Its translation is CASSRGEQVYEQYF. The chain joins TRBV19 to TRBJ2-7, with D perhaps TRBD2 (6 bases). Trimming shortened V by 4 bases and J by 3 bases, and 13 bases separated the two germline ends. CDR1 is LNHDA, CDR2 SQIVND, per germline (reference sequence). The length of the CDR3 is 14 residues.

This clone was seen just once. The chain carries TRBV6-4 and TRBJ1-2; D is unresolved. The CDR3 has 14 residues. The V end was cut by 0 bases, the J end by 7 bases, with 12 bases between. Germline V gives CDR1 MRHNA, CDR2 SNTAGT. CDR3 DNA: TGTGCCAGCAGTGACTCCGTTTCGGCCGGTGGCTACACCTTC. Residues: CASSDSVSAGGYTF.

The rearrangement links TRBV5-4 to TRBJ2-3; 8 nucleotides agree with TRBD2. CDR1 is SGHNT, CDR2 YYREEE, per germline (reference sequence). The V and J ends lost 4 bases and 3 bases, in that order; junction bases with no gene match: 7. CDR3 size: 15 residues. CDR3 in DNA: TGTGCCAGCAGCCCAAACATAGCGGGAACAGATACGCAGTATTTT. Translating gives CASSPNIAGTDTQYF.

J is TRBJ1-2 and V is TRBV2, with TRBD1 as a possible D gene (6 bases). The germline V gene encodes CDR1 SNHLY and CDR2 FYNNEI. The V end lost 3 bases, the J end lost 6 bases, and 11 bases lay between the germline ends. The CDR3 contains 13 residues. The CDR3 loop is CASSDGTTHGYTF. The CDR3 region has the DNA TGTGCCAGCAGTGATGGGACAACCCATGGCTACACCTTC.

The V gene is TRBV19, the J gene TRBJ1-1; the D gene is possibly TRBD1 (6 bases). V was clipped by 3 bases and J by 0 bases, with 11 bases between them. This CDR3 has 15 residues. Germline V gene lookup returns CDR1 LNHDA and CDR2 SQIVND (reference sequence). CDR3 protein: CASSMRTELNTEAFF. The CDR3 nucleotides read TGTGCCAGTAGTATGCGGACAGAGCTGAACACTGAAGCTTTCTTT.

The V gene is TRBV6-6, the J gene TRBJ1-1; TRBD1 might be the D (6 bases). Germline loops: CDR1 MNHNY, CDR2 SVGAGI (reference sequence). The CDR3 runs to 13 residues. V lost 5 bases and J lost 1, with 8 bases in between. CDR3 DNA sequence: TGTGCCAGCAGTAAACAGGGGAACACTGAAGCTTTCTTT. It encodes CASSKQGNTEAFF.

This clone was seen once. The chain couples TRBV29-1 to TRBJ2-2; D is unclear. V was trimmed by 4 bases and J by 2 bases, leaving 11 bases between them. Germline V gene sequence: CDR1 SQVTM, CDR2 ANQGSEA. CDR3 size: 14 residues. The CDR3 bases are TGCAGCGTTGTCGCCAGGTCAAACACCGGGGAGCTGTTTTTT. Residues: CSVVARSNTGELFF.

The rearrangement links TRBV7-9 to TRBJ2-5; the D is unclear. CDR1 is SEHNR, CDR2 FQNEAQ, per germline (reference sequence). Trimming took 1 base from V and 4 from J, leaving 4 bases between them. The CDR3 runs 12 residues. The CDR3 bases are TGTGCCAGCAGCTTAGGGTTAGAGACCCAGTACTTC. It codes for CASSLGLETQYF.

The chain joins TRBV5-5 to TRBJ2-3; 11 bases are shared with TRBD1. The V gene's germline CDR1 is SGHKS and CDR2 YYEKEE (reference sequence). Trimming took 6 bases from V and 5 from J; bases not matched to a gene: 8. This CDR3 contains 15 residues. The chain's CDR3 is CASTPQGTGGDTQYF. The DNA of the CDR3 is TGTGCCAGCACCCCCCAAGGGACAGGGGGAGATACGCAGTATTTT.

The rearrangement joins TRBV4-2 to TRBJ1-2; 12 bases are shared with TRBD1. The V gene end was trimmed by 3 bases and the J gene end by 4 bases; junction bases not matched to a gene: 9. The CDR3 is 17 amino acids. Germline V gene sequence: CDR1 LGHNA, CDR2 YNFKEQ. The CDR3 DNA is TGTGCCAGCAGCCAGGGACAGGGGGCGAGTAACGGCTATGGCTACACCTTC. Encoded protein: CASSQGQGASNGYGYTF.

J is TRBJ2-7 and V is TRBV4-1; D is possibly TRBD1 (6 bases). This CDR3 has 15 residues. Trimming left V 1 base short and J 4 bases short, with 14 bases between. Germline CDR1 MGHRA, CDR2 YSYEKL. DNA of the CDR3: TGCGCCAGCAGCCAAGGATCAGGGGAGCATTACGAGCAGTACGTC. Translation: CASSQGSGEHYEQYV.

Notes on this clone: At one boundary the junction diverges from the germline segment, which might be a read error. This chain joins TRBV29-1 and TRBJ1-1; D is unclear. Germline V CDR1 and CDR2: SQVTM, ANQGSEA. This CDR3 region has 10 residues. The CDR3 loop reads CSVLNAEAFF. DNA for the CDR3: TGCAGCGTCCTGAACGCTGAAGCTTTCTTT.

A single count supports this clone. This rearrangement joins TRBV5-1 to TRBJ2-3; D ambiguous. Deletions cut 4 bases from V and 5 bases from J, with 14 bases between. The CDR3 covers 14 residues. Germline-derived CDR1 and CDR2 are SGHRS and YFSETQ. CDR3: CASSIHTGGDTQYF. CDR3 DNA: TGCGCCAGCAGCATTCACACCGGTGGAGATACGCAGTATTTT. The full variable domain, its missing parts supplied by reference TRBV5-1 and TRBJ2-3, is KAGVTQTPRYLIKTRGQQVTLSCSPISGHRSVSWYQQTPGQGLQFLFEYFSETQRNKGNFPGRFSGRQFSNSRSEMNVSTLELGDSALYLCASSIHTGGDTQYFGPGTRLTVL.

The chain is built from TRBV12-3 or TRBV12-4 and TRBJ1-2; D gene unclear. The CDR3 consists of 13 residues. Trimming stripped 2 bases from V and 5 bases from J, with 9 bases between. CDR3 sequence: CASSLREEYGYTF. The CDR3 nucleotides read TGTGCCAGCAGTTTAAGGGAAGAATATGGCTACACCTTC.

This CDR3 is CASRQEFSGNTIYF. The CDR3, as DNA: TGTGCCAGCAGACAGGAGTTCTCTGGAAACACCATATATTTT. The genes are TRBV3-1 (or the pseudogene TRBV3-2) and TRBJ1-3, with D perhaps matching TRBD1 (5 bases). CDR3 length: 14 amino acids. V lost 6 bases and J 0 bases, leaving 9 bases between the germline ends. Per the germline V gene, CDR1 is LGHDT and CDR2 is YNNKEL (reference sequence).

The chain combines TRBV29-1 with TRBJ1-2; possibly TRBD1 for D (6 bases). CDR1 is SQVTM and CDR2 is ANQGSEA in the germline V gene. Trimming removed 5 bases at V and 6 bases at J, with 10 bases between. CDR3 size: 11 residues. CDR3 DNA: TGCAGCGTTCGATCAGGGGATGGCTACACCTTC. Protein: CSVRSGDGYTF.

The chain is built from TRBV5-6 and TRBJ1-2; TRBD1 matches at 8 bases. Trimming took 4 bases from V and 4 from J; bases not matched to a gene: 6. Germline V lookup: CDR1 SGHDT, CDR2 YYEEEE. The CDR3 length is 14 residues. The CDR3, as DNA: TGTGCCAGCAGCGCGGACAGGGCGGGCTATGGCTACACCTTC. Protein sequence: CASSADRAGYGYTF.

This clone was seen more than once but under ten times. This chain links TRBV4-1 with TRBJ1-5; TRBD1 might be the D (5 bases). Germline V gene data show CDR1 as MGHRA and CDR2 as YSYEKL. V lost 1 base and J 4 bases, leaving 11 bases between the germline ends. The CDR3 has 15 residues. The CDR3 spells CASSQGRQGNQPQHF. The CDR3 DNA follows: TGCGCCAGCAGCCAAGGTCGGCAGGGTAATCAGCCCCAGCATTTT.

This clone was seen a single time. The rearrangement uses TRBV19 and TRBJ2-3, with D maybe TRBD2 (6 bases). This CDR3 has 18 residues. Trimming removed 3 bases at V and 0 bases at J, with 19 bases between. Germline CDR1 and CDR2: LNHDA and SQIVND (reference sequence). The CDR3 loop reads CASSILGGVSTSTDTQYF. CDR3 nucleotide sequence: TGTGCCAGTAGTATTCTTGGCGGGGTTAGCACAAGCACAGATACGCAGTATTTT.

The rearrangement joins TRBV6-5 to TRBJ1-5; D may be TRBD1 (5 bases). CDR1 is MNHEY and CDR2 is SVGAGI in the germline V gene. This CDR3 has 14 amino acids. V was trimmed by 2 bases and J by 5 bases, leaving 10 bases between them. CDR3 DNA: TGTGCCAGCAGTTACGCAGGGAAAGATCAGCCCCAGCATTTT. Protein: CASSYAGKDQPQHF.